Shown below are 30 T cell receptor beta chains from a single sample sequenced in a study of technical replicates of blood from a handful of donors. TCRdb's copy holds only in-frame clones and misses some; the assay was immunoSEQ multiplex PCR. Among approximately 70,000 clones, roughly 96% were seen once, and the ten largest hold approximately 0.2%. Sequencing was carried out using T cells isolated from PBMCs. These receptors all stem from a human donor in good health.

This rearrangement joins TRBV7-3 to TRBJ1-1; D possibly corresponds to TRBD1 (6 bases). This CDR3 contains 13 residues. Germline V gene lookup returns CDR1 SGHTA and CDR2 FQGTGA. Between the trimmed V and J ends, which lost 5 bases and 6 bases, there was a span of 13 bases. The CDR3 DNA sequence: TGTGCCAGCAGCCCACGACAGGCCTCTGAAGCTTTCTTT. Its protein product is CASSPRQASEAFF.

The V and J genes are TRBV7-2 and TRBJ1-4, with D perhaps TRBD1 (6 bases). The germline gives CDR1 SGHTA, CDR2 FQGNSA. V lost 1 base and J lost 1, with 10 bases in between. The CDR3 is 16 amino acids. In nucleotides, the CDR3 is TGTGCCAGCAGCTTAGTGCAGACAGGAACTAATGAAAAACTGTTTTTT. This gives the protein CASSLVQTGTNEKLFF.

The chain couples TRBV7-8 to TRBJ1-6; a possible D gene is TRBD1 (6 bases). The V end lost 2 bases, the J end lost 10 bases, and 21 bases lay between the germline ends. The germline CDR1 and CDR2 sequences are SGHVS and FQNEAQ. The CDR3 loop spans 17 amino acids. The CDR3 loop reads CASSLPNQSQGYSPLHF. The CDR3 DNA sequence: TGTGCCAGCAGCTTACCCAATCAAAGTCAGGGGTACTCACCCCTCCACTTT.

Concerning this clone itself: The junction departs from the called germline gene at one end, perhaps through a read error. The chain has TRBV4-2 and TRBJ2-1; 7 bases line up with TRBD2. CDR3 length: 14 residues. The germline V gene has CDR1 LGHNA and CDR2 YNFKEQ. CDR3 bases: TGTGCCAGCAGCCAAGACCCCTTAGGCGGGAGTAGTGTCTTC. It codes for CASSQDPLGGSSVF.

The genes are TRBV5-1 and TRBJ2-3, with unresolved D. Trimming took 0 bases from V and 6 from J, leaving 8 bases between them. The CDR3 covers 13 residues. CDR1 and CDR2 from the germline V gene are SGHRS and YFSETQ. DNA of the CDR3: TGCGCCAGCAGCTTGGGGCCAAGTGATACGCAGTATTTT. Translating gives CASSLGPSDTQYF. Based on the CDR3 plus reference TRBV5-1 and TRBJ2-3, the full variable domain is KAGVTQTPRYLIKTRGQQVTLSCSPISGHRSVSWYQQTPGQGLQFLFEYFSETQRNKGNFPGRFSGRQFSNSRSEMNVSTLELGDSALYLCASSLGPSDTQYFGPGTRLTVL.

The rearrangement uses TRBV6-1 and TRBJ2-1; a possible D gene is TRBD2 (6 bases). This CDR3 has 15 amino acids. Germline V gene sequence: CDR1 MNHNS, CDR2 SASEGT. V was cut by 2 bases and J by 2 bases, with 10 bases left in between. CDR3 bases: TGTGCCAGCAGTGAACCCAGACTAGCCTACAATGAGCAGTTCTTC. This sequence encodes CASSEPRLAYNEQFF.

The chain combines TRBV4-1 with TRBJ2-7, with 10 bases identical to TRBD1. The trim removed 7 bases at V and 2 bases at J, leaving 2 bases unmatched. The CDR3 has 13 residues. CDR1 and CDR2 (germline): MGHRA, YSYEKL. This CDR3 reads CASKGTGAYEQYF. The CDR3 region has the DNA TGCGCCAGCAAAGGGACAGGGGCCTACGAGCAGTACTTC.

DNA of the CDR3: TGTGCCAGCAGCCGACTCGGCCTTGAACCTTACAATGAGCAGTTCTTC. It is translated as CASSRLGLEPYNEQFF. The gene calls are TRBV11-2 and TRBJ2-1; D remains ambiguous. V was shortened by 5 bases and J by 4 bases, with 18 bases between the two germline ends. Per the germline V gene, CDR1 is SGHAT and CDR2 is FQNNGV. This CDR3 has 16 amino acids.

The V gene is TRBV5-1, the J gene TRBJ2-3; D is undetermined. The CDR3 has 15 amino acids. CDR1 is SGHRS, CDR2 YFSETQ, per germline. With 5 bases removed from V and 4 bases from J, the gap between germline ends came to 17 bases. CDR3 protein: CASRTASQFPDTQYF. The CDR3 nucleotides read TGCGCCAGCAGGACTGCCAGCCAGTTCCCAGATACGCAGTATTTT.

V usage is TRBV19 and J usage is TRBJ1-5; D ambiguous. From germline, CDR1 is LNHDA and CDR2 SQIVND (reference sequence). Trimming cost V 3 bases and J 0 bases, with 12 bases left between them. This CDR3 spans 16 amino acids. CDR3 in amino acids: CASSIHGEGSNQPQHF. CDR3 DNA: TGTGCCAGTAGTATTCACGGGGAGGGTAGCAATCAGCCCCAGCATTTT.

The V call is TRBV5-6, the J call TRBJ2-7; D gene ambiguous. This CDR3 spans 14 amino acids. Trimming removed 1 base at V and 0 bases at J, with 8 bases between. The germline V gene has CDR1 SGHDT and CDR2 YYEEEE. CDR3 residues: CASSLRWSSYEQYF. CDR3 DNA: TGTGCCAGCAGCTTGCGTTGGAGCTCCTACGAGCAGTACTTC.

This chain connects TRBV25-1 to TRBJ2-2, with TRBD1 matching over 7 bases. Germline values: CDR1 MGHDK, CDR2 SYGVNS. CDR3 size: 15 residues. The ends lost 4 bases at V and 3 bases at J; junction bases unmatched: 5. The CDR3 DNA sequence: TGTGCCAGCAGTGGACAGGGCCCTGACACCGGGGAGCTGTTTTTT. This translates into CASSGQGPDTGELFF.

The chain uses TRBV2 and TRBJ1-5; TRBD1 matches at 8 bases. CDR1 is SNHLY and CDR2 is FYNNEI in the germline V gene. This CDR3 comprises 13 residues. V dropped 8 bases and J dropped 2; count of bases not matched to a gene: 2. CDR3 protein: CASAGQGNQPQHF. CDR3 bases: TGTGCCAGCGCGGGACAGGGCAATCAGCCCCAGCATTTT. Full variable domain (missing parts from reference TRBV2 and TRBJ1-5): EPEVTQTPSHQVTQMGQEVILRCVPISNHLYFYWYRQILGQKVEFLVSFYNNEISEKSEIFDDQFSVERPDGSNFTLKIRSTKLEDSAMYFCASAGQGNQPQHFGDGTRLSIL.

The rearrangement links TRBV2 to TRBJ1-4, with D hard to call. The germline V gene encodes CDR1 SNHLY and CDR2 FYNNEI. CDR3 length: 14 residues. Trimming removed 5 bases from V and 0 bases from J, with 7 bases in between. CDR3 nucleotides: TGTGCCAGCAGTCTTTATGCAACTAATGAAAAACTGTTTTTT. It translates to CASSLYATNEKLFF.

V usage is TRBV13 and J usage is TRBJ2-7; 7 bases are a match to TRBD1. Germline V gene data show CDR1 as PRHDT and CDR2 as FYEKMQ (reference sequence). This CDR3 is 15 amino acids long. Losses at the gene ends were 0 bases for V and 4 bases for J; bases not matched to a gene: 6. CDR3 DNA sequence: TGTGCCAGCAGCTTAGGGGCAGGGGGAGATTACGAGCAGTACTTC. Residues: CASSLGAGGDYEQYF.

V gene TRBV5-1 combines with J gene TRBJ2-2; unclear D gene. Trimming pared 1 base from V and 1 base from J, leaving 8 bases between. CDR1 is SGHRS, CDR2 YFSETQ, per germline. The CDR3 length is 15 residues. The CDR3 region is CASSLLRGNTGELFF. For the CDR3, the DNA is TGCGCCAGCAGCTTGCTTAGAGGGAACACCGGGGAGCTGTTTTTT.

The rearrangement uses TRBV18 and TRBJ2-5, with TRBD2 identical over 8 bases. Trimming removed 3 bases from V and 0 bases from J; junction bases left unmatched: 3. The CDR3 extends over 15 amino acids. CDR1 and CDR2 (germline): KGHSH, LQKENI. The CDR3 here is CASSPLGLDQETQYF. Written as DNA, the CDR3 is TGTGCCAGCTCACCTCTGGGACTAGACCAAGAGACCCAGTACTTC.

The chain recombines TRBV27 with TRBJ2-7; tentatively, D is TRBD2 (6 bases). The CDR3 extends over 16 amino acids. Germline assignment: CDR1 MNHEY and CDR2 SMNVEV (reference sequence). V was cut by 4 bases and J by 3 bases, with 19 bases left in between. In DNA, the CDR3 is TGTGCCAGCAGTTCCCTGACGGGGGTGGTAAACTACGAGCAGTACTTC. Protein product: CASSSLTGVVNYEQYF.

A few counts support this clone. V is TRBV5-1 and J is TRBJ1-2; possibly TRBD1 for D (5 bases). The CDR3 sequence is 14 residues long. V lost 4 bases to trimming and J lost 5 bases, with 15 bases between them. Per the germline V gene, CDR1 is SGHRS and CDR2 is YFSETQ. CDR3 coding DNA: TGCGCCAGCAGCATCCAGCTGGGGGGGTATGGCTACACCTTC. As protein: CASSIQLGGYGYTF.

The chain has TRBV10-3 and TRBJ2-5; 12 bases line up with TRBD2. This CDR3 has 15 residues. V gave up 9 bases and J gave up 3 bases; unmatched junction bases: 8. Germline V gene lookup returns CDR1 ENHRY and CDR2 SYGVKD. The CDR3: CAISRRTSGEETQYF. The CDR3 region has the DNA TGTGCCATATCAAGAAGGACTAGCGGGGAAGAGACCCAGTACTTC.

J is TRBJ2-3 and V is TRBV11-3; 11 nucleotides match TRBD2. J was trimmed by 4 bases and V by 1 base; bases with no gene match: 4. In germline, CDR1 is SGHNT, CDR2 YENEEA. This CDR3 has 16 residues. CDR3 sequence: CASSLGLAGGSDTQYF. CDR3 coding DNA: TGTGCCAGCAGCTTAGGCCTAGCGGGGGGTTCAGATACGCAGTATTTT. The variable domain in full, with the rest retrieved from reference TRBV11-3 and TRBJ2-3, is EAGVVQSPRYKIIEKKQPVAFWCNPISGHNTLYWYLQNLGQGPELLIRYENEEAVDDSQLPKDRFSAERLKGVDSTLKIQPAELGDSAVYLCASSLGLAGGSDTQYFGPGTRLTVL.

V usage is TRBV7-3 and J usage is TRBJ2-3; a weak D match, TRBD2 (7 bases). The CDR3 is 16 amino acids. V was trimmed by 6 bases and J by 4 bases, leaving 20 bases between them. The germline gives CDR1 SGHTA, CDR2 FQGTGA. The CDR3 sequence is CASSSLGGGLADTQYF. The CDR3 DNA reads TGTGCCAGCAGTAGTCTAGGGGGGGGGTTGGCAGATACGCAGTATTTT.

V and J are TRBV18 and TRBJ2-7, with 7 nucleotides matching TRBD2. The junction had 15 bases not matched to a gene; V was cut back by 3 bases and J by 1 base. Germline V lookup: CDR1 KGHSH, CDR2 LQKENI. The CDR3 is 18 residues long. The CDR3, as DNA: TGTGCCAGCTCACCTCCCCGAAATGTGCGGGAGTCGTCCTACGAGCAGTACTTC. This encodes CASSPPRNVRESSYEQYF. The whole variable domain, remainder taken from reference TRBV18 and TRBJ2-7, is NAGVMQNPRHLVRRRGQEARLRCSPMKGHSHVYWYRQLPEEGLKFMVYLQKENIIDESGMPKERFSAEFPKEGPSILRIQQVVRGDSAAYFCASSPPRNVRESSYEQYFGPGTRLTVT.

A single count supports this clone. This sequence joins TRBV7-9 and TRBJ2-3, with D maybe TRBD2 (5 bases). Per the germline V gene, CDR1 is SEHNR and CDR2 is FQNEAQ (reference sequence). V lost 1 base and J 1 base, leaving 12 bases between the germline ends. The CDR3 has 16 amino acids. The CDR3 coding sequence is TGTGCCAGCAGCTTAGGACGGGGAGCGGGCACAGATACGCAGTATTTT. The encoded protein is CASSLGRGAGTDTQYF. Full variable domain (missing parts from reference TRBV7-9 and TRBJ2-3): DTGVSQNPRHKITKRGQNVTFRCDPISEHNRLYWYRQTLGQGPEFLTYFQNEAQLEKSRLLSDRFSAERPKGSFSTLEIQRTEQGDSAMYLCASSLGRGAGTDTQYFGPGTRLTVL.

The chain carries TRBV5-1 and TRBJ1-3; 9 nucleotides agree with TRBD1. CDR3 length equals 14 residues. CDR1 and CDR2 (germline): SGHRS, YFSETQ. With 5 bases clipped from V and 6 bases from J, the junction kept 6 bases outside the gene matches. CDR3 residues: CASSGGQGSNTIYF. In DNA, the CDR3 is TGCGCCAGCAGTGGGGGACAGGGTTCAAACACCATATATTTT.

J is TRBJ2-7 and V is TRBV5-1, with D tentatively TRBD1 (5 bases). V was shortened by 4 bases and J by 2 bases, with 7 bases between the two germline ends. Germline CDR1 and CDR2: SGHRS and YFSETQ. The CDR3 loop spans 12 amino acids. The CDR3 protein is CASSQDTYEQYF. CDR3 DNA: TGCGCCAGCAGCCAGGACACCTACGAGCAGTACTTC.

This clone was found once. The chain joins TRBV18 to TRBJ2-7; maybe TRBD2 (6 bases). Germline V gene data show CDR1 as KGHSH and CDR2 as LQKENI. V dropped 3 bases and J dropped 2 bases, with 8 bases sitting between them. The CDR3 runs 13 residues. The CDR3 nucleotides read TGTGCCAGCTCACCTGGCGGGACCTACGAGCAGTACTTC. Its translation is CASSPGGTYEQYF.

This rearrangement joins TRBV27 to TRBJ2-7; D is unclear. The CDR3 extends over 12 amino acids. In germline, CDR1 is MNHEY, CDR2 SMNVEV (reference sequence). V was pared by 5 bases and J by 5 bases, with 10 bases between. CDR3 in DNA: TGTGCCAGCAGTCCGTTTCGTAACGAGCAGTACTTC. Its protein is CASSPFRNEQYF.

The chain carries TRBV11-2 and TRBJ2-1; TRBD2 matches 9 bases. CDR1 is SGHAT and CDR2 is FQNNGV in the germline V gene. V trimming: 1 base; J trimming: 3 bases; junction bases outside the gene matches: 4. The CDR3 is 16 residues long. The CDR3 nucleotides are TGTGCCAGCAGCTTAGGACTAGCGGAAGTCTACAATGAGCAGTTCTTC. Amino acids: CASSLGLAEVYNEQFF.

This clone was seen once. The rearrangement uses TRBV28 and TRBJ2-7, with 11 bases that match TRBD1. Germline-derived CDR1 and CDR2 are MDHEN and SYDVKM. The ends lost 2 bases at V and 3 bases at J; junction bases unmatched: 3. The CDR3 covers 15 residues. The CDR3 is CASSLRTGGFYEQYF. The CDR3 DNA reads as TGTGCCAGCAGTTTACGGACAGGGGGCTTCTACGAGCAGTACTTC.